This T cell receptor beta chain emerged from a study of shared clonotypes between healthy human individuals. The CDR3 contains 13 residues. The germline gives CDR1 LNHDA, CDR2 SQIVND (reference sequence). Deletions cut 5 bases from V and 6 bases from J, with 11 bases between. The donors were all Caucasian adults (living in Nashville, Tennessee). Comments on this clone: Its antigen is currently unknown.

Replicate PCRs run on unsorted PBMC used 300 ng DNA, which was about 30,000 T cell genomes. Sequencing used immunoSEQ multiplex PCR; TCRdb keeps in-frame clones, though not all of them. The sample carries around 530,000 clones, around 76% recorded once. Study-wide results and limits: The sampled material consisted only of blood, and tissue repertoires are likely to differ.

The receptor comes from a middle-aged woman in good health. Some clones in this sample may be carry-over from other donors' samples. The specimen was PBMCs. The chain uses TRBV19 and TRBJ2-1; TRBD2 is a possible D gene (5 bases). The CDR3 region is CASSPRSVNEQFF. Written as DNA, the CDR3 is TGTGCCAGTAGTCCGCGTAGCGTCAATGAGCAGTTCTTC.